This is a list of T cell receptor beta chains from one sample in a study of T cell responses to AZD1222 COVID-19 vaccine. TCRdb's table, derived via immunoSEQ multiplex PCR, lists solely in-frame clones and lacks some. The sample contains about 100,000 clones, around nine tenths of which appear only once. Specimen: peripheral blood, collected on day 0 of AZD1222 vaccination. The source of these receptors is an adult in good health. Each CDR3 is given with its conserved first and last residue. D genes are given only for firm matches. Clone size is stated in some rows and not others, as once, few, many or a class when expanded.

size: .; D: TRBD1; length: 16; J: TRBJ2-3; V: TRBV15; CDR3: CATSRSGTAITDTQYF; DNA: TGTGCCACCAGCAGATCCGGGACAGCTATCACAGATACGCAGTATTTT
size: .; D: TRBD2; length: 17; J: TRBJ2-3; V: TRBV5-1; CDR3: CASSPGLAGGPSDTQYF; DNA: TGCGCCAGCAGCCCCGGACTAGCGGGAGGGCCATCCGATACGCAGTATTTT
size: .; D: .; length: 13; J: TRBJ2-2; V: TRBV19; CDR3: CASSPQGYGELFF; DNA: TGTGCCAGTAGTCCTCAGGGGTACGGGGAGCTGTTTTTT
size: .; D: TRBD1; length: 15; J: TRBJ2-1; V: TRBV5-6; CDR3: CASSLVRGPYNEQFF; DNA: TGTGCCAGCAGCTTGGTCAGGGGGCCTTACAATGAGCAGTTCTTC
size: .; D: TRBD2; length: 14; J: TRBJ2-1; V: TRBV28; CDR3: CASTRAGGSAEQFF; DNA: TGTGCCAGCACCCGAGCGGGAGGGTCGGCTGAGCAGTTCTTC
size: few; D: TRBD2; length: 13; J: TRBJ2-3; V: TRBV19; CDR3: CASTSGHTDTQYF; DNA: TGTGCCAGTACTAGCGGGCACACAGATACGCAGTATTTT
size: .; D: TRBD2; length: 15; J: TRBJ2-7; V: TRBV28; CDR3: CASSSSGTGSYEQYF; DNA: TGTGCCAGCAGTTCTAGCGGGACGGGCTCCTACGAGCAGTACTTC
size: .; D: .; length: 11; J: TRBJ1-1; V: TRBV20-1; CDR3: CSDTMNTEAFF; DNA: TGCAGTGACACAATGAACACTGAAGCTTTCTTT
size: .; D: .; length: 15; J: TRBJ2-7; V: TRBV7-9; CDR3: CASSLGVLSSYEQYF; DNA: TGTGCCAGCAGCTTAGGCGTCCTAAGCTCCTACGAGCAGTACTTC
size: .; D: .; length: 15; J: TRBJ1-6; V: TRBV7-3; CDR3: CASSLSGGPNSPLHF; DNA: TGTGCCAGCAGCTTATCGGGAGGACCGAATTCACCCCTCCACTTT
size: .; D: TRBD2; length: 16; J: TRBJ2-7; V: TRBV7-6; CDR3: CASSLDWASGRNEQYF; DNA: TGTGCCAGCAGCTTAGACTGGGCTAGCGGGAGGAACGAGCAGTACTTC
size: .; D: .; length: 14; J: TRBJ1-3; V: TRBV6-5; CDR3: CASSSADSGNTIYF; DNA: TGTGCCAGCAGTTCTGCCGACTCTGGAAACACCATATATTTT
size: .; D: .; length: 13; J: TRBJ2-5; V: TRBV4-1; CDR3: CASSQGARETQYF; DNA: TGCGCCAGCAGCCAGGGGGCGAGGGAGACCCAGTACTTC
size: .; D: .; length: 16; J: TRBJ2-5; V: TRBV15; CDR3: CATSRVAEKYQETQYF; DNA: TGTGCCACCAGCAGAGTGGCGGAGAAGTACCAAGAGACCCAGTACTTC
size: .; D: .; length: 14; J: TRBJ1-2; V: TRBV2; CDR3: CASSERGLNYGYTF; DNA: TGTGCCAGCAGTGAAAGGGGCCTTAACTATGGCTACACCTTC
size: few; D: TRBD2; length: 14; J: TRBJ2-7; V: TRBV3-1/TRBV3-2; CDR3: CASRPTSGSSEQYF; DNA: TGTGCCAGCAGGCCGACTAGCGGGAGCTCCGAGCAGTACTTC
size: once; D: .; length: 14; J: TRBJ2-1; V: TRBV5-1; CDR3: CASSFLGRYNEQFF; DNA: TGCGCCAGCAGCTTCCTGGGGAGGTACAATGAGCAGTTCTTC
size: once; D: .; length: 13; J: TRBJ1-5; V: TRBV27; CDR3: CASSLVPLGPQHF; DNA: TGTGCCAGCAGCTTGGTACCCCTTGGGCCCCAGCATTTT
size: .; D: TRBD2; length: 19; J: TRBJ2-1; V: TRBV6-2/TRBV6-3; CDR3: CASSTGTSGRAGRPNEQFF; DNA: TGTGCCAGCAGCACAGGGACTAGCGGGAGGGCCGGCCGGCCCAATGAGCAGTTCTTC
size: .; D: .; length: 14; J: TRBJ1-5; V: TRBV6-5; CDR3: CASSYLGSAQPQHF; DNA: TGTGCCAGCAGTTACCTAGGGAGTGCTCAGCCCCAGCATTTT
size: .; D: .; length: 15; J: TRBJ2-5; V: TRBV11-2; CDR3: CASSSPFLAQETQYF; DNA: TGTGCCAGCAGCTCCCCCTTCTTGGCGCAGGAGACCCAGTACTTC
size: .; D: .; length: 15; J: TRBJ1-2; V: TRBV30; CDR3: CAWSILLDAASGYTF; DNA: TGTGCCTGGAGTATCTTGTTGGACGCCGCGTCTGGCTACACCTTC
size: .; D: .; length: 14; J: TRBJ2-3; V: TRBV14; CDR3: CASSQQVSTDTQYF; DNA: TGTGCCAGCAGCCAACAGGTTAGCACAGATACGCAGTATTTT
size: .; D: TRBD1; length: 16; J: TRBJ1-2; V: TRBV4-1; CDR3: CASSLNPGTGLLGYTF; DNA: TGCGCCAGCAGCCTAAACCCCGGGACAGGGTTGTTAGGCTACACCTTC
size: .; D: .; length: 15; J: TRBJ1-5; V: TRBV2; CDR3: CASSGFRGVDQPQHF; DNA: TGTGCCAGCAGTGGTTTCAGGGGAGTTGATCAGCCCCAGCATTTT
size: .; D: TRBD1; length: 13; J: TRBJ1-2; V: TRBV30; CDR3: CAWGTGEYHGYTF; DNA: TGTGCCTGGGGGACAGGGGAATATCATGGCTACACCTTC
size: few; D: .; length: 15; J: TRBJ2-1; V: TRBV9; CDR3: CASSVEGGAWNEQFF; DNA: TGTGCCAGCAGCGTAGAAGGGGGTGCGTGGAATGAGCAGTTCTTC
size: .; D: .; length: 12; J: TRBJ1-6; V: TRBV2; CDR3: CASSRRAEALHF; DNA: TGTGCCAGCAGTCGGAGAGCGGAGGCCCTCCACTTT
size: .; D: .; length: 12; J: TRBJ1-5; V: TRBV12-3/TRBV12-4; CDR3: CASSLPRSPRHF; DNA: TGTGCCAGCAGCCTTCCCCGGTCCCCGCGGCATTTT
size: few; D: .; length: 14; J: TRBJ1-1; V: TRBV28; CDR3: CASTPTSMNTEAFF; DNA: TGTGCCAGCACCCCGACGAGCATGAACACTGAAGCTTTCTTT
size: many; D: TRBD1; length: 14; J: TRBJ2-7; V: TRBV27; CDR3: CASSFGQASYEQYF; DNA: TGTGCCAGCAGTTTTGGACAGGCTAGCTACGAGCAGTACTTC